This paragraph reports one T cell receptor beta chain. No antigen is known for it. The TRB cDNA libraries were prepared by 5' RACE with UMI labels. TCRdb re-called the 5' RACE reads; one entry per CDR3 protein, DNA not given. Found here are about 90,000 distinct CDR3 sequences; the top ten clones hold approximately 1.1%. The record originates from a study of CXCR3-negative and CXCR3-positive naive CD8 T cells. Whole-study context: Roughly 1.5 +/- 0.3 million TRB reads came from each library, giving some 150 million in total.

Germline V gives CDR1 ENHRY, CDR2 SYGVKD. The CDR3 is made up of 14 amino acids. Study findings and constraints: Surface CD5 matched across naive subsets, and TRB CDR3 properties served to infer TCR strength.

The V gene is TRBV10-3, the J gene TRBJ2-1. Sequenced: naive CXCR3- CD8+ T cells from blood. Subset indicated: CD45RO-CCR7+CD27+CD95- naive CD8+ T cells lacking CXCR3 (TNR3-). This clonotype was sampled from a human donor in good health. Some clones in this sample may be carry-over from other donors' samples. The chain's CDR3 is CAISAESDYNEQFF.